Listed below are T cell receptor beta chains from one sample, sequenced in a study of identical twins. TCRdb re-called the 5' RACE reads with MiXCR, one entry per CDR3 protein. The sample comprises some 710,000 distinct CDR3 sequences, 5.5% to 6.5% of which are singletons, and roughly 1.6% rests with the top ten. The sequencing input was naive T cells sorted from blood. The receptors shown here come from a man aged 18 to 35 in good health. The CDR3 runs from the conserved cysteine through the conserved F or W. Each record gives: CDR3 DNA, CDR3 protein, D gene, V gene, clone size, J gene. A D gene is named only where the DNA matches it firmly. Not all rows give a size; the values are once, few, many and, for expanded clones, a class.

CDR3 DNA: TGCGCCAGCAGCATACGGACAGGGAACTATGGCTACACCTTC
CDR3 protein: CASSIRTGNYGYTF
D gene: TRBD1
V gene: TRBV5-1
clone size: NA
J gene: TRBJ1-2

CDR3 DNA: TGTGCCAGCAGCCACTCCAGGACGGGGGAGCAGTACTTC
CDR3 protein: CASSHSRTGEQYF
D gene: NA
V gene: TRBV7-3
clone size: NA
J gene: TRBJ2-7

CDR3 DNA: TGCAGTGCTAGCGTACCAGGGCTAAGTTACGAGCAGTACTTC
CDR3 protein: CSASVPGLSYEQYF
D gene: NA
V gene: TRBV20-1
clone size: many
J gene: TRBJ2-7

CDR3 DNA: TGTGCCAGCAGTACAGGGGCAGGTGGCTACACCTTC
CDR3 protein: CASSTGAGGYTF
D gene: TRBD1
V gene: TRBV12-3/TRBV12-4
clone size: few
J gene: TRBJ1-2

CDR3 DNA: TGTGCCACTGGAAGGGGGTACTTC
CDR3 protein: CATGRGYF
D gene: NA
V gene: TRBV28
clone size: NA
J gene: TRBJ2-7

CDR3 DNA: TGCGCCAGCAGCTTGGCCTTAAACCTTCCTGGTGGGGCCAACGTCCTGACTTTC
CDR3 protein: CASSLALNLPGGANVLTF
D gene: NA
V gene: TRBV5-1
clone size: NA
J gene: TRBJ2-6

CDR3 DNA: TGCAGTGCAGGGGGTGACGCGAACACCGGGGAGCTGTTTTTT
CDR3 protein: CSAGGDANTGELFF
D gene: NA
V gene: TRBV20-1
clone size: few
J gene: TRBJ2-2

CDR3 DNA: TGCGCCAGCAGCGGGGGATCCGGGGTGGAGGCTTTCTTT
CDR3 protein: CASSGGSGVEAFF
D gene: NA
V gene: TRBV5-1
clone size: NA
J gene: TRBJ1-1

CDR3 DNA: TGCAGTGCTCCCACGATCGGACGGGGTTTATACAATGAGCAGTTCTTC
CDR3 protein: CSAPTIGRGLYNEQFF
D gene: NA
V gene: TRBV20-1
clone size: many
J gene: TRBJ2-1

CDR3 DNA: TGTGCCAGCAGTTCCTCCGGGACAGGGGTTCCATTTGGCTGGAACTATGGCTACACCTTC
CDR3 protein: CASSSSGTGVPFGWNYGYTF
D gene: TRBD1
V gene: TRBV6-2/TRBV6-3
clone size: NA
J gene: TRBJ1-2

CDR3 DNA: TGTGCCAGCAGCACAGGACTAGCGGGAGTTAGCTTTGGGGAGACCCAGTACTTC
CDR3 protein: CASSTGLAGVSFGETQYF
D gene: TRBD2
V gene: TRBV5-5
clone size: many
J gene: TRBJ2-5

CDR3 DNA: TGTGCCAGCAGTCCGGACAGGGCGATCTCTGGAAACACCATATATTTT
CDR3 protein: CASSPDRAISGNTIYF
D gene: TRBD1
V gene: TRBV12-3/TRBV12-4
clone size: many
J gene: TRBJ1-3

CDR3 DNA: TGTGCCAGCACCCCCCCGGGGGGCCCGGATACGCAGTATTTT
CDR3 protein: CASTPPGGPDTQYF
D gene: NA
V gene: TRBV6-1
clone size: NA
J gene: TRBJ2-3

CDR3 DNA: TGCAGTGCTAGTCACCCGGGGGTAGCGGCCACGGATGAGCAGTTCTTC
CDR3 protein: CSASHPGVAATDEQFF
D gene: NA
V gene: TRBV20-1
clone size: few
J gene: TRBJ2-1

CDR3 DNA: TGTGCCAGCAGTTTCGGGGCTCGGGGTGCGACAGATACGCAGTATTTT
CDR3 protein: CASSFGARGATDTQYF
D gene: NA
V gene: TRBV12-3/TRBV12-4
clone size: few
J gene: TRBJ2-3

CDR3 DNA: TGTGCCAGCAGTCCTACAGGCGCTCGCTATGGCTACACCTTC
CDR3 protein: CASSPTGARYGYTF
D gene: NA
V gene: TRBV12-3/TRBV12-4
clone size: NA
J gene: TRBJ1-2

CDR3 DNA: TGTGCCAGCTCCAAAGGGCGGGAGTTCGTTGAGCAGTTCTTC
CDR3 protein: CASSKGREFVEQFF
D gene: TRBD2
V gene: TRBV25-1
clone size: few
J gene: TRBJ2-1

CDR3 DNA: TGTGCCAGCAGTTTGAGAGGGGGGACTAGCACAGATACGCAGTATTTT
CDR3 protein: CASSLRGGTSTDTQYF
D gene: NA
V gene: TRBV12-3/TRBV12-4
clone size: many
J gene: TRBJ2-3

CDR3 DNA: TGTGCCACCAGTGATTTCGGGCCCTCTTCGAACACCGGGGAGCTGTTTTTT
CDR3 protein: CATSDFGPSSNTGELFF
D gene: NA
V gene: TRBV24-1
clone size: few
J gene: TRBJ2-2

CDR3 DNA: TGTGCCAGCAGCCCCCCATCTGGGGGGCGGGGAGCTTTCTTT
CDR3 protein: CASSPPSGGRGAFF
D gene: NA
V gene: TRBV6-1
clone size: few
J gene: TRBJ1-1

CDR3 DNA: TGTGCCAGCAGTTCCTACGGGGGGCGCGGCTCCTATAATTCACCCCTCCACTTT
CDR3 protein: CASSSYGGRGSYNSPLHF
D gene: NA
V gene: TRBV27
clone size: many
J gene: TRBJ1-6

CDR3 DNA: TGTGCCAGCAGCCATCGGGGGTATTCCTACAATGAGCAGTTCTTC
CDR3 protein: CASSHRGYSYNEQFF
D gene: NA
V gene: TRBV6-1
clone size: few
J gene: TRBJ2-1

CDR3 DNA: TGTGCCAGCAGGATAGCGGGAGGGGCGTACAATGAGCAGTTCTTC
CDR3 protein: CASRIAGGAYNEQFF
D gene: TRBD2
V gene: TRBV27
clone size: many
J gene: TRBJ2-1

CDR3 DNA: TGTGCCAGCAGCTTGGGACAGAATGTTAATGAGCAGTTCTTC
CDR3 protein: CASSLGQNVNEQFF
D gene: TRBD1
V gene: TRBV7-9
clone size: few
J gene: TRBJ2-1

CDR3 DNA: TGTGCCAGCAGCCAAGCTACAGGGGCAGATACGCAGTATTTT
CDR3 protein: CASSQATGADTQYF
D gene: TRBD1
V gene: TRBV3-1
clone size: few
J gene: TRBJ2-3

CDR3 DNA: TGCAGTGCCGCGACACAGGGGCCGAGGAATGAGCAGTTCTTC
CDR3 protein: CSAATQGPRNEQFF
D gene: TRBD1
V gene: TRBV20-1
clone size: many
J gene: TRBJ2-1

CDR3 DNA: TGCAGCGTAGCCGGACTAGCGGTAGAGACCCAGTACTTC
CDR3 protein: CSVAGLAVETQYF
D gene: TRBD2
V gene: TRBV29-1
clone size: many
J gene: TRBJ2-5

CDR3 DNA: TGCGCCAGCAGCCCGGGACTAGCGGGAGGGCCTAACACCGGGGAGCTGTTTTTT
CDR3 protein: CASSPGLAGGPNTGELFF
D gene: TRBD2
V gene: TRBV5-1
clone size: many
J gene: TRBJ2-2

CDR3 DNA: TGTGCCAGCAGTCGACGGAAGACGAACACCGGGGAGCTGTTTTTT
CDR3 protein: CASSRRKTNTGELFF
D gene: NA
V gene: TRBV7-2
clone size: NA
J gene: TRBJ2-2

CDR3 DNA: TGTGCCAGCAGCGAAAGCGGGAGGGGCGCAGATACGCAGTATTTT
CDR3 protein: CASSESGRGADTQYF
D gene: TRBD2
V gene: TRBV9
clone size: many
J gene: TRBJ2-3

CDR3 DNA: TGCAGCGTTGACGTCAGGGGGGAGTACGAGCAGTACTTC
CDR3 protein: CSVDVRGEYEQYF
D gene: NA
V gene: TRBV29-1
clone size: many
J gene: TRBJ2-7

CDR3 DNA: TGTGCCAGCACCTCACGGTTTAACACCGGGGAGCTGTTTTTT
CDR3 protein: CASTSRFNTGELFF
D gene: NA
V gene: TRBV3-1
clone size: NA
J gene: TRBJ2-2

CDR3 DNA: TGTGCCAGCACCAGGGGGACCCATTCACCCCTCCACTTT
CDR3 protein: CASTRGTHSPLHF
D gene: TRBD1
V gene: TRBV27
clone size: many
J gene: TRBJ1-6

CDR3 DNA: TGTGCCAGCAGCTTACTCAGCAGGATCTCTGGGGCCAACGTCCTGACTTTC
CDR3 protein: CASSLLSRISGANVLTF
D gene: NA
V gene: TRBV7-2
clone size: few
J gene: TRBJ2-6

CDR3 DNA: TGCGCCAGCAGCCAAGAATACCCGATTATTGCATACACTGAAGCTTTCTTT
CDR3 protein: CASSQEYPIIAYTEAFF
D gene: NA
V gene: TRBV4-3
clone size: many
J gene: TRBJ1-1

CDR3 DNA: TGCAGTGCTAGACCCTACCCGGGACTAGCGACCTACAATGAGCAGTTCTTC
CDR3 protein: CSARPYPGLATYNEQFF
D gene: TRBD2
V gene: TRBV20-1
clone size: many
J gene: TRBJ2-1

CDR3 DNA: TGTGCCAGCTCACCTCCAGAGGGGACCCAGTACTTC
CDR3 protein: CASSPPEGTQYF
D gene: NA
V gene: TRBV18
clone size: few
J gene: TRBJ2-5

CDR3 DNA: TGCAGTGTTCGGAGGAACGGATTGTACAATGAGCAGTTCTTC
CDR3 protein: CSVRRNGLYNEQFF
D gene: NA
V gene: TRBV20-1
clone size: few
J gene: TRBJ2-1

CDR3 DNA: TGTGCCAGCTCACCGGACAGGCTTTATGGCTACCCCTTC
CDR3 protein: CASSPDRLYGYPF
D gene: TRBD1
V gene: TRBV18
clone size: few
J gene: TRBJ1-2

CDR3 DNA: TGCAGCGGCCAGGGCCTGGCACAAAATGAGCAGTTCTTC
CDR3 protein: CSGQGLAQNEQFF
D gene: NA
V gene: TRBV29-1
clone size: NA
J gene: TRBJ2-1

CDR3 DNA: TGTGCCAGCAGTGAAGCGAGGAGAGCGCAGTATTTT
CDR3 protein: CASSEARRAQYF
D gene: NA
V gene: TRBV2
clone size: NA
J gene: TRBJ2-3

CDR3 DNA: TGCAGTGCCACGACTAGCGGTGACAATGAGCAGTTCTTC
CDR3 protein: CSATTSGDNEQFF
D gene: TRBD2
V gene: TRBV20-1
clone size: NA
J gene: TRBJ2-1